This TCR beta chain appears in the sequencing data of a study of blood T cell repertoires in COVID-19. Germline V CDR1 and CDR2: SGDLS, YYNGEE. The CDR3 extends over 15 amino acids. The V segment lost 4 bases and the J segment 12 bases; nucleotides outside the gene matches: 10. Produced via immunoSEQ multiplex PCR; TCRdb's table is partial and in-frame only. The table shows approximately 190,000 clones, with approximately 79% occurring only once. Sequencing was performed on peripheral blood. This chain links TRBV9 with TRBJ1-4, with 12 bases aligning to TRBD1. This sequence originates from a young man with active or convalescent COVID-19. This CDR3 reads CASSPGGTGGQELFF. CDR3 in DNA: TGTGCCAGCAGCCCAGGAGGGACAGGGGGCCAGGAACTGTTTTTT.